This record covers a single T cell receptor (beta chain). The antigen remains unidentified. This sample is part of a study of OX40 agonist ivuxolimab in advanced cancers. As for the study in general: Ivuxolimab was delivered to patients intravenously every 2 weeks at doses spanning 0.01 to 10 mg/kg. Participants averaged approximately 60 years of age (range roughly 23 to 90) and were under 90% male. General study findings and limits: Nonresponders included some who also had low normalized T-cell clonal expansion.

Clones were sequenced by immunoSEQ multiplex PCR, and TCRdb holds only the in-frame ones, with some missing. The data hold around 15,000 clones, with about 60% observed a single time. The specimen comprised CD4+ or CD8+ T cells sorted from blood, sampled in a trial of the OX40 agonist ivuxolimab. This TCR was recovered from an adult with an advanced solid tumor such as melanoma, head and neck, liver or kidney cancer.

The CDR3, as DNA: TGCGCCAGCAGTCAGCTAGCGGGGGTTACCTACGAGCAGTACTTC. As protein: CASSQLAGVTYEQYF. This chain uses TRBV4-3 with TRBJ2-7; TRBD2 matches at 10 bases. Unmatched junction bases numbered 7, after V lost 6 bases and J lost 2 bases. The CDR3 covers 15 residues. Germline values: CDR1 LGHNA, CDR2 YSLEER.